These T cell receptor beta chains were read from a single sample in a study of T cell responses to AZD1222 COVID-19 vaccine. TCRdb keeps only in-frame clones here, not all; method: immunoSEQ multiplex PCR. The table includes under 150,000 clones, approximately 85% detected once. Sequences were derived from peripheral blood, sampled 28 days after the second dose of the MenACWY control vaccine. These receptors were obtained from an adult who received the MenACWY meningococcal vaccine as a control. The CDR3 runs from the conserved cysteine through the conserved F or W. The order of the fields is CDR3 DNA, CDR3 protein, D gene, J gene, clone size, V gene, CDR3 length. A D gene is named only where the DNA matches it firmly. Size values are once, few and many counts, or a class for expanded clones, and some rows have none.

CDR3nt: TGTGCCAGCAGCCAACCGACTTGGAACTATGGCTACACCTTC
CDR3aa: CASSQPTWNYGYTF
d_gene: .
j_gene: TRBJ1-2
abundance: .
v_gene: TRBV5-8
len: 14

CDR3nt: TGTGCCAGCAGCTTGGGACCGGACAGGGACAACTATGGCTACACCTTC
CDR3aa: CASSLGPDRDNYGYTF
d_gene: TRBD1
j_gene: TRBJ1-2
abundance: .
v_gene: TRBV5-6
len: 16

CDR3nt: TGTGCCAGCAAGGTCTCGGGCGCTCTCCTCTACGAGCAGTACTTC
CDR3aa: CASKVSGALLYEQYF
d_gene: .
j_gene: TRBJ2-7
abundance: .
v_gene: TRBV2
len: 15

CDR3nt: TGTGCCAGCAGCCCGTTTAACCGGGACAGGATCTTTGGGCGTGGTGGCTACACCTTC
CDR3aa: CASSPFNRDRIFGRGGYTF
d_gene: TRBD1
j_gene: TRBJ1-2
abundance: .
v_gene: TRBV7-8
len: 19

CDR3nt: TGTGCCAGCAGCTTGGGCGGGGAGGGGAACACTGAAGCTTTCTTT
CDR3aa: CASSLGGEGNTEAFF
d_gene: .
j_gene: TRBJ1-1
abundance: .
v_gene: TRBV11-1
len: 15

CDR3nt: TGCAGCGTCGCCTCTGGGGCCAACGTCCTGACTTTC
CDR3aa: CSVASGANVLTF
d_gene: .
j_gene: TRBJ2-6
abundance: .
v_gene: TRBV29-1
len: 12

CDR3nt: TGTGCCAGCAGCTTAGGACAGGGGCCGAATCAGCCCCAGCATTTT
CDR3aa: CASSLGQGPNQPQHF
d_gene: TRBD1
j_gene: TRBJ1-5
abundance: .
v_gene: TRBV27
len: 15

CDR3nt: TGTGCCAGCAGCCGTCCCGGGACAGGGTACGAGCAGTACTTC
CDR3aa: CASSRPGTGYEQYF
d_gene: TRBD1
j_gene: TRBJ2-7
abundance: .
v_gene: TRBV7-9
len: 14

CDR3nt: TGTGCCAGCAGAGGAGGTCTGAGCAATCAGCCCCAGCATTTT
CDR3aa: CASRGGLSNQPQHF
d_gene: .
j_gene: TRBJ1-5
abundance: .
v_gene: TRBV2
len: 14

CDR3nt: TGCAGTGGTTGGAGCACCGGGGAGCTGTTTTTT
CDR3aa: CSGWSTGELFF
d_gene: .
j_gene: TRBJ2-2
abundance: .
v_gene: TRBV20-1
len: 11

CDR3nt: TGTGCCAGCAGCCAAGACCGCGGACAGGGGGCAAACACTGAAGCTTTCTTT
CDR3aa: CASSQDRGQGANTEAFF
d_gene: TRBD1
j_gene: TRBJ1-1
abundance: .
v_gene: TRBV4-2
len: 17

CDR3nt: TGCAGCGTTGGGCATTCGAACACTGAAGCTTTCTTT
CDR3aa: CSVGHSNTEAFF
d_gene: .
j_gene: TRBJ1-1
abundance: .
v_gene: TRBV29-1
len: 12

CDR3nt: TGTGCCAGCAGCTTAGGGACAGAGCCTGGGGATGGCTACACCTTC
CDR3aa: CASSLGTEPGDGYTF
d_gene: .
j_gene: TRBJ1-2
abundance: .
v_gene: TRBV7-9
len: 15

CDR3nt: TGTGCCAGCAGCTTAGATTGGCAGGGGGCGTACAATGAGCAGTTCTTC
CDR3aa: CASSLDWQGAYNEQFF
d_gene: TRBD1
j_gene: TRBJ2-1
abundance: .
v_gene: TRBV7-9
len: 16

CDR3nt: TGTGCCAGCAGCCAAGAGGTTACTAGCGGGACCTCAGATACGCAGTATTTT
CDR3aa: CASSQEVTSGTSDTQYF
d_gene: TRBD2
j_gene: TRBJ2-3
abundance: once
v_gene: TRBV14
len: 17

CDR3nt: TGTGCCAGCAGCCAAGTCAACACAATCAATGAGCAGTTCTTC
CDR3aa: CASSQVNTINEQFF
d_gene: .
j_gene: TRBJ2-1
abundance: .
v_gene: TRBV3-1/TRBV3-2
len: 14

CDR3nt: TGTGCCAGCAGCCGACTAACAGGGGTGAATGAGCAGTTCTTC
CDR3aa: CASSRLTGVNEQFF
d_gene: TRBD1
j_gene: TRBJ2-1
abundance: .
v_gene: TRBV11-2
len: 14

CDR3nt: TGCGCCAGCAGTGAGGGGACGCGAAACACCATATATTTT
CDR3aa: CASSEGTRNTIYF
d_gene: .
j_gene: TRBJ1-3
abundance: .
v_gene: TRBV10-2
len: 13

CDR3nt: TGCGCCAGCAGCTTGACCCTGGTACAGGGGGACTATGGCTACACCTTC
CDR3aa: CASSLTLVQGDYGYTF
d_gene: TRBD1
j_gene: TRBJ1-2
abundance: few
v_gene: TRBV5-1
len: 16

CDR3nt: TGTGCCAGCAGTCTCCTCGCGGGGGAGTATAATTCACCCCTCCACTTT
CDR3aa: CASSLLAGEYNSPLHF
d_gene: .
j_gene: TRBJ1-6
abundance: once
v_gene: TRBV27
len: 16

CDR3nt: TGCGCCAGCAGCTTGGGAGGGACAGGGAATCAGCCCCAGCATTTT
CDR3aa: CASSLGGTGNQPQHF
d_gene: TRBD1
j_gene: TRBJ1-5
abundance: .
v_gene: TRBV5-1
len: 15

CDR3nt: TGTGCCAGCAGCACAAAGTTGGGGAACACCGGGGAGCTGTTTTTT
CDR3aa: CASSTKLGNTGELFF
d_gene: .
j_gene: TRBJ2-2
abundance: once
v_gene: TRBV7-3
len: 15

CDR3nt: TGTGCCTGGAGTGTGAAAGAGACCCAGTACTTC
CDR3aa: CAWSVKETQYF
d_gene: .
j_gene: TRBJ2-5
abundance: .
v_gene: TRBV30
len: 11

CDR3nt: TGTGCCAGCAGCCAAGATCTGGGAGGGAATCAGCCCCAGCATTTT
CDR3aa: CASSQDLGGNQPQHF
d_gene: .
j_gene: TRBJ1-5
abundance: .
v_gene: TRBV4-2
len: 15

CDR3nt: TGTGCCAGCAGTCCGTATATGGGTAGCGGGGGGCGGCAAGATACGCAGTATTTT
CDR3aa: CASSPYMGSGGRQDTQYF
d_gene: TRBD2
j_gene: TRBJ2-3
abundance: .
v_gene: TRBV27
len: 18

CDR3nt: TGTGCCAGCAGCCAAGGGGGGGTTCCGAACACTGAAGCTTTCTTT
CDR3aa: CASSQGGVPNTEAFF
d_gene: .
j_gene: TRBJ1-1
abundance: once
v_gene: TRBV7-2
len: 15

CDR3nt: TGTGCCAGCAGTGAGGCAGGGGGAGGTGAAGCTTTCTTT
CDR3aa: CASSEAGGGEAFF
d_gene: TRBD1
j_gene: TRBJ1-1
abundance: .
v_gene: TRBV2
len: 13

CDR3nt: TGCGCCAGCACCCGGGACCGCGGGGCCGGCTACGAGCAGTACTTC
CDR3aa: CASTRDRGAGYEQYF
d_gene: .
j_gene: TRBJ2-7
abundance: .
v_gene: TRBV5-1
len: 15

CDR3nt: TGCAGCGTTGGCAAAGGGGGCGGCGAGCAGTACTTC
CDR3aa: CSVGKGGGEQYF
d_gene: TRBD1
j_gene: TRBJ2-7
abundance: .
v_gene: TRBV29-1
len: 12

CDR3nt: TGCGCCAGCAGCTTGGAACGCCAAGAGACCCAGTACTTC
CDR3aa: CASSLERQETQYF
d_gene: .
j_gene: TRBJ2-5
abundance: .
v_gene: TRBV5-1
len: 13

CDR3nt: TGTGCCAGCAGTTTAGGGCAGGGAAAGACCCAGTACTTC
CDR3aa: CASSLGQGKTQYF
d_gene: .
j_gene: TRBJ2-5
abundance: once
v_gene: TRBV12-3/TRBV12-4
len: 13

CDR3nt: TGTGCCAGCAGGGGACAGGGGATCAATTCACCCCTCCACTTT
CDR3aa: CASRGQGINSPLHF
d_gene: TRBD1
j_gene: TRBJ1-6
abundance: .
v_gene: TRBV2
len: 14

CDR3nt: TGTGTCCCTCGCGGGGCGGCGGGGCGGTACACTGAAGCTTTCTTT
CDR3aa: CVPRGAAGRYTEAFF
d_gene: .
j_gene: TRBJ1-1
abundance: .
v_gene: TRBV7-5
len: 15

CDR3nt: TGTGCCAGCAGCCATTCCGGGACAGGGCCTAGCGAGCAGTACTTC
CDR3aa: CASSHSGTGPSEQYF
d_gene: TRBD1
j_gene: TRBJ2-7
abundance: .
v_gene: TRBV4-2
len: 15

CDR3nt: TGTGCCAGCAGTTTTACAGGGGGTTTAGCTAACTATGGCTACACCTTC
CDR3aa: CASSFTGGLANYGYTF
d_gene: TRBD1
j_gene: TRBJ1-2
abundance: .
v_gene: TRBV27
len: 16

CDR3nt: TGTGCCAGCTCCCCCACAAGCCCGGAGGATTCACCCCTCCACTTT
CDR3aa: CASSPTSPEDSPLHF
d_gene: .
j_gene: TRBJ1-6
abundance: .
v_gene: TRBV18
len: 15

CDR3nt: TGTGCCAGCAGTTACGTAGGCAATCAGCCCCAGCATTTT
CDR3aa: CASSYVGNQPQHF
d_gene: .
j_gene: TRBJ1-5
abundance: .
v_gene: TRBV27
len: 13

CDR3nt: TGTGCCAGCAGTGAATATGCGCGGGCAGAGAACACTGAAGCTTTCTTT
CDR3aa: CASSEYARAENTEAFF
d_gene: .
j_gene: TRBJ1-1
abundance: .
v_gene: TRBV25-1
len: 16

CDR3nt: TGTGCCAGCAGTGAGCACCCAAATCAGCCCCAGCATTTT
CDR3aa: CASSEHPNQPQHF
d_gene: .
j_gene: TRBJ1-5
abundance: .
v_gene: TRBV2
len: 13

CDR3nt: TGTGCCAGCAGCTGGGGGAGGGGGCTAATCACTGAAGCTTTCTTT
CDR3aa: CASSWGRGLITEAFF
d_gene: TRBD1
j_gene: TRBJ1-1
abundance: .
v_gene: TRBV5-4
len: 15

CDR3nt: TGTGCCATCAGTGAGTCAACAAACTATGGCTACACCTTC
CDR3aa: CAISESTNYGYTF
d_gene: .
j_gene: TRBJ1-2
abundance: .
v_gene: TRBV10-3
len: 13

CDR3nt: TGTGCCAGTACCCGGGGTCTGGGCAGGGCTGTCACCGGGGAGCTGTTTTTT
CDR3aa: CASTRGLGRAVTGELFF
d_gene: .
j_gene: TRBJ2-2
abundance: .
v_gene: TRBV19
len: 17

CDR3nt: TGTGCCAGCAGTGAATTCGAGCTACCCACGGGGGGCTACACCTTC
CDR3aa: CASSEFELPTGGYTF
d_gene: .
j_gene: TRBJ1-2
abundance: .
v_gene: TRBV6-1
len: 15

CDR3nt: TGTGCCAGCAGCTTGGTTCGTATGAGGGACAGGGGCTATGGCTACACCTTC
CDR3aa: CASSLVRMRDRGYGYTF
d_gene: TRBD1
j_gene: TRBJ1-2
abundance: .
v_gene: TRBV5-6
len: 17

CDR3nt: TGTGCCAGCAGCCCGGCGGGACTTACCCGGAACACTGAAGCTTTCTTT
CDR3aa: CASSPAGLTRNTEAFF
d_gene: .
j_gene: TRBJ1-1
abundance: .
v_gene: TRBV3-1/TRBV3-2
len: 16

CDR3nt: TGTGCCAGCAGCTTAGTGGGTTCCTACAATGAGCAGTTCTTC
CDR3aa: CASSLVGSYNEQFF
d_gene: .
j_gene: TRBJ2-1
abundance: once
v_gene: TRBV11-3
len: 14

CDR3nt: TGTGCCAGCTCACAGGGGGGAGAAGAGACCCAGTACTTC
CDR3aa: CASSQGGEETQYF
d_gene: .
j_gene: TRBJ2-5
abundance: .
v_gene: TRBV18
len: 13

CDR3nt: TGTGCCAGCAGCCCAGACAGTTATAATTCACCCCTCCACTTT
CDR3aa: CASSPDSYNSPLHF
d_gene: .
j_gene: TRBJ1-6
abundance: .
v_gene: TRBV6-5
len: 14

CDR3nt: TGCGCCAGCAGCCAAGATTTAGGGTGGAACTCTGGAAACACCATATATTTT
CDR3aa: CASSQDLGWNSGNTIYF
d_gene: .
j_gene: TRBJ1-3
abundance: .
v_gene: TRBV4-3
len: 17

CDR3nt: TGCGCCAGCAGTGAGTCATTTTCAGCGGGGGAGTATTACAATGAGCAGTTCTTC
CDR3aa: CASSESFSAGEYYNEQFF
d_gene: TRBD2
j_gene: TRBJ2-1
abundance: .
v_gene: TRBV10-1
len: 18

CDR3nt: TGTGCCAGCACCTCGGAGAGAGATCAGCCCCAGCATTTT
CDR3aa: CASTSERDQPQHF
d_gene: .
j_gene: TRBJ1-5
abundance: .
v_gene: TRBV2
len: 13

CDR3nt: TGTGCCTGCCGGGACAGGCCGCCAACTGAAGCTTTCTTT
CDR3aa: CACRDRPPTEAFF
d_gene: TRBD1
j_gene: TRBJ1-1
abundance: once
v_gene: TRBV30
len: 13